Below, 17 T cell receptor beta chains from the same sample are listed, as sequenced in a study of CD4 T cells in relation to SARS-CoV-2 and coronaviruses. Their target antigens are unknown. Sequencing was performed with immunoSEQ multiplex PCR; in TCRdb, only in-frame clones are kept and a portion is missing. Here the sample spans 15,000 to 20,000 clones, approximately 81% being singletons. CD4+ T cells from unexposed donors were obtained before the COVID-19 pandemic (2011-2018). The cells were cultured for about ten days before CD4+ T cells were isolated. The sequenced sample was CD4+ T cells from PBMCs, cultured in vitro. These receptors were obtained from a human donor in good health.

The chain carries TRBV10-3 and TRBJ2-1; D is perhaps TRBD2 (5 bases). The germline V and J ends were trimmed by 6 bases and 0 bases, with 12 bases remaining between them. CDR1 is ENHRY and CDR2 is SYGVKD in the germline V gene. CDR3 length: 15 residues. Written as DNA, the CDR3 is TGTGCCATCAGAGAAGCGGCAAGCTCCTACAATGAGCAGTTCTTC. It yields the protein CAIREAASSYNEQFF.

The rearrangement uses TRBV9 and TRBJ2-7; 11 bases align to TRBD1. V gave up 3 bases and J gave up 7 bases; unmatched junction bases: 3. CDR3 size: 13 residues. Germline V gene data show CDR1 as SGDLS and CDR2 as YYNGEE. CDR3 region: CASSGDRGREQYF. The CDR3 nucleotides read TGTGCCAGCAGCGGGGACAGGGGGAGGGAGCAGTACTTC.

The chain uses TRBV7-2 and TRBJ2-2; a possible D gene is TRBD2 (5 bases). With 2 bases removed from V and 6 bases from J, the gap between germline ends came to 7 bases. This CDR3 is built from 13 residues. Looked up from germline, CDR1 is SGHTA and CDR2 is FQGNSA. The CDR3, as DNA: TGTGCCAGCAGCTTAATGAGGGCCGGGGAGCTGTTTTTT. Its protein is CASSLMRAGELFF.

This chain uses TRBV19 with TRBJ1-1, with D maybe TRBD1 (6 bases). The CDR3 runs to 17 residues. The germline V gene encodes CDR1 LNHDA and CDR2 SQIVND (reference sequence). The V end lost 4 bases, the J end lost 0 bases, and 18 bases lay between the germline ends. The CDR3: CASSRTLGGGLNTEAFF. The DNA for the CDR3 is TGTGCCAGTAGTAGGACCCTCGGGGGGGGGCTGAACACTGAAGCTTTCTTT.

The chain joins TRBV6-6 to TRBJ2-3, with a possible D match to TRBD1 (6 bases). The germline V and J ends were trimmed by 5 bases and 3 bases, with 18 bases remaining between them. The CDR3 consists of 16 residues. The V gene's germline CDR1 is MNHNY and CDR2 SVGAGI (reference sequence). CDR3 DNA sequence: TGTGCCAGCAGTCGAGGGGGTCTAAGTACAACAGATACGCAGTATTTT. Protein product: CASSRGGLSTTDTQYF.

This chain links TRBV6-6 with TRBJ1-2; no firm D call. Trimming left V 0 bases short and J 3 bases short, with 8 bases between. The CDR3 totals 14 residues. Per germline, CDR1 MNHNY and CDR2 SVGAGI (reference sequence). CDR3 coding DNA: TGTGCCAGCAGTTACTCGGGGAAGGACTATGGCTACACCTTC. Translation gives CASSYSGKDYGYTF.

The rearrangement links TRBV6-5 to TRBJ1-1, with D perhaps TRBD1 (6 bases). The CDR3 consists of 15 residues. Germline V gives CDR1 MNHEY, CDR2 SVGAGI. Trimming pared 5 bases from V and 0 bases from J, leaving 13 bases between. The CDR3 loop is CASSKTGNLNTEAFF. In DNA, the CDR3 is TGTGCCAGCAGTAAAACAGGGAACCTGAACACTGAAGCTTTCTTT.

This clone was counted a few times. This chain connects TRBV16 to TRBJ2-7; D possibly corresponds to TRBD2 (5 bases). Germline-derived CDR1 and CDR2 are KGHSY and FQNENV. This CDR3 is 14 amino acids long. V was cut by 1 base and J by 7 bases, with 14 bases left in between. The CDR3 region has the DNA TGTGCCAGCAGCCAATTTACCAACCCGGGGGAGCAGTACTTC. Its translation: CASSQFTNPGEQYF.

The chain is built from TRBV18 and TRBJ1-4; D is uncertain. Germline-derived CDR1 and CDR2 are KGHSH and LQKENI. The CDR3 spans 16 residues. V shed 2 bases and J shed 1 base, with 11 bases lying between them. The DNA for the CDR3 is TGTGCCAGCTCACCAGAAACAGTGCGAACTAATGAAAAACTGTTTTTT. Translation gives CASSPETVRTNEKLFF.

This chain connects TRBV6-5 to TRBJ2-5, with 8 bases lining up with TRBD2. With V trimmed by 6 bases and J by 7 bases, 7 bases remained unmatched. From germline, CDR1 is MNHEY and CDR2 SVGAGI. This CDR3 comprises 13 residues. The CDR3 region has the DNA TGTGCCAGCAGCCGGGGGGGCGATGGGACCCAGTACTTC. Its protein is CASSRGGDGTQYF.

The V call is TRBV7-9, the J call TRBJ1-5; D is unclear. The CDR3 length is 13 residues. Per germline, CDR1 SEHNR and CDR2 FQNEAQ (reference sequence). The V end lost 1 base, the J end lost 5 bases, and 6 bases lay between the germline ends. CDR3 region: CASSLDSYQPQHF. Here the CDR3 DNA reads TGTGCCAGCAGCTTAGACAGTTATCAGCCCCAGCATTTT.

A few counts support this clone. The chain joins TRBV29-1 to TRBJ1-1; D may be TRBD1 (5 bases). The V gene's germline CDR1 is SQVTM and CDR2 ANQGSEA. V was shortened by 6 bases and J by 1 base, with 9 bases between the two germline ends. CDR3 length: 12 amino acids. The CDR3 is CSVLTANTEAFF. DNA for the CDR3: TGCAGCGTCTTGACAGCGAACACTGAAGCTTTCTTT. The entire variable domain, with the rest obtained from reference TRBV29-1 and TRBJ1-1, is as follows: SAVISQKPSRDICQRGTSLTIQCQVDSQVTMMFWYRQQPGQSLTLIATANQGSEATYESGFVIDKFPISRPNLTFSTLTVSNMSPEDSSIYLCSVLTANTEAFFGQGTRLTVV.

V usage is TRBV10-2 and J usage is TRBJ1-3; D is uncertain. Per the germline V gene, CDR1 is WSHSY and CDR2 is SAAADI. V was cut by 6 bases and J by 2 bases, with 8 bases left in between. The CDR3 totals 13 residues. DNA for the CDR3: TGCGCCAGCAGCCCCGCGGCTGGAAACACCATATATTTT. It encodes CASSPAAGNTIYF.

The CDR3 loop is CASSELGLGNQPQHF. CDR3 bases: TGTGCCAGCAGTGAATTAGGGCTGGGCAATCAGCCCCAGCATTTT. This chain links TRBV6-1 with TRBJ1-5; no clear D gene. Trimming left V 2 bases short and J 2 bases short, with 10 bases between. CDR1 and CDR2 (germline): MNHNS, SASEGT. The CDR3 length is 15 residues.

The rearrangement links TRBV5-6 to TRBJ1-6, with unresolved D. V lost 0 bases and J lost 9, with 13 bases in between. The CDR3 length is 15 residues. The germline V gene encodes CDR1 SGHDT and CDR2 YYEEEE. The CDR3 protein is CASSLAWVVSSPLHF. CDR3 DNA sequence: TGTGCCAGCAGCTTGGCTTGGGTGGTTTCTTCACCCCTCCACTTT.

The genes are TRBV30 and TRBJ1-2; the D gene is possibly TRBD1 (5 bases). V was pared by 3 bases and J by 8 bases, with 13 bases between. Looked up from germline, CDR1 is GTSNPN and CDR2 is SVGIG (reference sequence). The CDR3 totals 12 residues. The CDR3 protein is CAWSGGSDGYTF. As DNA, the CDR3 is TGTGCCTGGAGCGGGGGGTCTGACGGCTACACCTTC.

This clone has a handful of counts. The chain's CDR3 is CASSTAGGGDTQYF. The CDR3, as DNA: TGTGCCAGCAGCACAGCGGGAGGAGGAGATACGCAGTATTTT. The V and J genes are TRBV11-3 and TRBJ2-3; 9 bases are a match to TRBD2. Germline loops: CDR1 SGHNT, CDR2 YENEEA. The CDR3 runs 14 residues. The J segment lost 5 bases and the V segment lost 5 bases, leaving 5 bases of the junction unmatched. The whole variable domain, remainder taken from reference TRBV11-3 and TRBJ2-3, is EAGVVQSPRYKIIEKKQPVAFWCNPISGHNTLYWYLQNLGQGPELLIRYENEEAVDDSQLPKDRFSAERLKGVDSTLKIQPAELGDSAVYLCASSTAGGGDTQYFGPGTRLTVL.